Given below is one T cell receptor beta chain in context. The data are from a study of glioma-infiltrating T cells. Using RNA template, CDR3s of TCR alpha and beta were amplified with iRepertoire arm-PCR. From the multiplex PCR reads, TCRdb called clonotypes with MiXCR, one entry per CDR3 protein. The data contain about 410,000 distinct CDR3 sequences, approximately 42% of them seen just once; the ten biggest clones take up 12%. CDR1 and CDR2 from the germline V gene are MNHNS and SASEGT. Trimming took 4 bases from V and 7 from J, leaving 16 bases between them. The CDR3 runs 15 residues. This receptor was taken from a human donor with low-grade glioma or glioblastoma, undergoing nonglioma brain surgery, or in good health (not recorded which). Specimen: glioma tissue, nonneoplastic brain tissue, or PBMCs (not recorded which). V gene TRBV6-1 combines with J gene TRBJ1-4, with D perhaps TRBD1 (6 bases). The CDR3 region has the DNA TGTGCCAGCAGTGGAGGGGGGGTGTTGAGTGAAAAACTGTTTTTT. It specifies CASSGGGVLSEKLFF.